A single TCR beta chain is shown here with its context. How the authors handled the data: Scientists estimated how many nucleated cells there were by amplifying reference gene primers. Sequencing was performed with immunoSEQ multiplex PCR; in TCRdb, only in-frame clones are kept and a portion is missing. The D gene and trimming were derived from the DNA, and the V and J assignments and clone size from that table. The data hold 85,000 to 95,000 clones, with approximately 75% observed a single time. The sample comes from a study of blood T cell repertoires in COVID-19. Study-level background: The United States, Italy and Spain provided the acute and convalescent COVID-19 samples. PBMCs, B-cell-depleted T cells, or T cells were the source of the cDNA or gDNA that made up the material.

The CDR3 has 16 residues. V lost 5 bases and J lost 3, with 18 bases in between. Per the germline V gene, CDR1 is SGHAT and CDR2 is FQDESV (reference sequence). Sequenced: peripheral blood. The receptor was derived from a woman of 80 years or more with acute or convalescent COVID-19. The chain has TRBV11-1 and TRBJ2-3; possibly TRBD1 for D (7 bases). In DNA, the CDR3 is TGTGCCAGCAGCGCCCCGCAGGGGGGTTTTACAGATACGCAGTATTTT. This encodes CASSAPQGGFTDTQYF.